Each of the 11 T cell receptor beta chains below was sequenced from the same sample in a study of CD8+ T cells in alopecia areata. Sequencing templates came from extracted RNA that was reverse transcribed into cDNA. Repertoires were generated with immunoSEQ multiplex PCR, while TCRdb's copy carries only in-frame clones and drops some. The sample records about 190,000 clones, approximately 60% being singletons. Treatment reported: oral pan-JAK inhibitor, 5-10 mg twice daily. Sequenced here: CD4+ T cells sorted from blood, sampled at week 4, from a patient treated with tofacitinib. These receptors all come from a human donor with alopecia areata.

The chain combines TRBV4-1 with TRBJ1-2, with a possible D match to TRBD1 (5 bases). The V end lost 1 base, the J end lost 1 base, and 16 bases lay between the germline ends. From germline, CDR1 is MGHRA and CDR2 YSYEKL. CDR3 length: 17 amino acids. Here the CDR3 DNA reads TGCGCCAGCAGCCAAGGGGACGGGAGAGAAATTAACTATGGCTACACCTTC. Its protein is CASSQGDGREINYGYTF.

V is TRBV29-1 and J is TRBJ2-7; 9 positions agree with TRBD2. Germline V gene lookup returns CDR1 SQVTM and CDR2 ANQGSEA. The CDR3 spans 12 residues. V shed 7 bases and J 3 bases; nucleotides not matched to a gene: 4. As DNA, the CDR3 is TGCAGCGCTCTGACTAGCGGCTACGAGCAGTACTTC. As protein: CSALTSGYEQYF.

This chain uses TRBV30 with TRBJ2-5; D unresolved. CDR1 GTSNPN and CDR2 SVGIG come from the germline V gene (reference sequence). The CDR3 covers 13 residues. V gave up 2 bases and J gave up 3 bases, with 10 bases separating them. As DNA, the CDR3 is TGTGCCTGGAGTTGGGCTTTAGAAGAGACCCAGTACTTC. Translating gives CAWSWALEETQYF.

The chain joins TRBV29-1 to TRBJ1-1, with D tentatively TRBD1 (5 bases). The V end lost 5 bases, the J end lost 3 bases, and 16 bases lay between the germline ends. Germline CDR1 is SQVTM and CDR2 is ANQGSEA. The CDR3 runs 14 residues. The CDR3 region is CSVSPGRVDTEAFF. CDR3 bases: TGCAGCGTTTCCCCGGGCAGGGTGGACACTGAAGCTTTCTTT.

The sample holds a few counts of this clone. J is TRBJ2-7 and V is TRBV28, with TRBD1 matching 7 bases. Germline CDR1 and CDR2: MDHEN and SYDVKM. After removal of 11 bases from V and 3 bases from J, the junction contained 10 bases not matched to a gene. This CDR3 spans 13 amino acids. This chain's CDR3 is CAAGRGKSYEQYF. CDR3 sequence (DNA): TGTGCCGCAGGCAGGGGGAAAAGCTACGAGCAGTACTTC.

V is TRBV11-2 and J is TRBJ2-2; no clear D. This CDR3 spans 14 amino acids. The V gene's germline CDR1 is SGHAT and CDR2 FQNNGV. V dropped 5 bases and J dropped 5 bases, with 12 bases sitting between them. The CDR3 DNA reads TGTGCCAGCAGCCGCCCAGCCTTAACCGGGGAGCTGTTTTTT. This translates into CASSRPALTGELFF.

The chain recombines TRBV4-3 with TRBJ2-7; no reliable D call. This CDR3 is 13 amino acids long. Between the trimmed V and J ends, which lost 4 bases and 7 bases, there was a span of 14 bases. Germline V lookup: CDR1 LGHNA, CDR2 YSLEER. DNA for the CDR3: TGCGCCAGCAGCCCGGCCTCCCTGGGAGAGCAGTACTTC. As protein: CASSPASLGEQYF.

The chain recombines TRBV29-1 with TRBJ2-2, with D maybe TRBD1 (5 bases). The germline V and J ends were trimmed by 1 base and 3 bases, with 9 bases remaining between them. CDR1 is SQVTM, CDR2 ANQGSEA, per germline. This CDR3 contains 14 residues. The CDR3 is CSVEGRADTGELFF. As DNA, the CDR3 is TGCAGCGTTGAAGGCAGGGCGGACACCGGGGAGCTGTTTTTT.

The genes are TRBV5-1 and TRBJ1-1; perhaps TRBD1 as D (6 bases). The V and J ends lost 1 base and 7 bases respectively, with 8 bases between them. This CDR3 is built from 12 residues. Germline CDR1 SGHRS, CDR2 YFSETQ. The CDR3 sequence: CASSLMTGEAFF. In DNA form, the CDR3 reads TGCGCCAGCAGCTTGATGACAGGTGAAGCTTTCTTT.

This chain uses TRBV7-2 with TRBJ1-1, with D maybe TRBD1 (5 bases). From germline, CDR1 is SGHTA and CDR2 FQGNSA. The CDR3 extends over 12 amino acids. The V and J ends lost 3 bases and 4 bases respectively, with 6 bases between them. The DNA of the CDR3 is TGTGCCAGCAGCTTCCAGGGCACTGAAGCTTTCTTT. It translates to CASSFQGTEAFF. Looking up the rest from reference TRBV7-2 and TRBJ1-1 gives the full variable domain: GAGVSQSPSNKVTEKGKDVELRCDPISGHTALYWYRQSLGQGLEFLIYFQGNSAPDKSGLPSDRFSAERTGGSVSTLTIQRTQQEDSAVYLCASSFQGTEAFFGQGTRLTVV.

The chain combines TRBV29-1 with TRBJ2-1, with 7 bases that match TRBD1. The CDR3 consists of 14 residues. V lost 0 bases, J lost 4 bases, and 3 bases stayed unmatched. Germline V gene data show CDR1 as SQVTM and CDR2 as ANQGSEA. The CDR3 loop reads CSVEEGTAYNEQFF. DNA of the CDR3: TGCAGCGTTGAAGAGGGGACAGCTTACAATGAGCAGTTCTTC.